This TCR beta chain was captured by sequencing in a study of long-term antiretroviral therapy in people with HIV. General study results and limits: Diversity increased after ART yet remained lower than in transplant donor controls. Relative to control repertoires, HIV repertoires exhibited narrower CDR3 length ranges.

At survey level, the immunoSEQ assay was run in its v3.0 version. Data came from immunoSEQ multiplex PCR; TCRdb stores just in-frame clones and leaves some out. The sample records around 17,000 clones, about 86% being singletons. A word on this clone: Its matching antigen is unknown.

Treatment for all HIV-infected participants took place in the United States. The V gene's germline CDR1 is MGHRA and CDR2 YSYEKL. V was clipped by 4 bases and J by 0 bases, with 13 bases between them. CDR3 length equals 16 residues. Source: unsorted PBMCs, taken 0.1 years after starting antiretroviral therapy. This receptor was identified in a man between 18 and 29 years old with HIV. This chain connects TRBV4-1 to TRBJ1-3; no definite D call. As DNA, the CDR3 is TGCGCCAGCAGCCGCTCGGACGGTCACTCTGGAAACACCATATATTTT. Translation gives CASSRSDGHSGNTIYF.